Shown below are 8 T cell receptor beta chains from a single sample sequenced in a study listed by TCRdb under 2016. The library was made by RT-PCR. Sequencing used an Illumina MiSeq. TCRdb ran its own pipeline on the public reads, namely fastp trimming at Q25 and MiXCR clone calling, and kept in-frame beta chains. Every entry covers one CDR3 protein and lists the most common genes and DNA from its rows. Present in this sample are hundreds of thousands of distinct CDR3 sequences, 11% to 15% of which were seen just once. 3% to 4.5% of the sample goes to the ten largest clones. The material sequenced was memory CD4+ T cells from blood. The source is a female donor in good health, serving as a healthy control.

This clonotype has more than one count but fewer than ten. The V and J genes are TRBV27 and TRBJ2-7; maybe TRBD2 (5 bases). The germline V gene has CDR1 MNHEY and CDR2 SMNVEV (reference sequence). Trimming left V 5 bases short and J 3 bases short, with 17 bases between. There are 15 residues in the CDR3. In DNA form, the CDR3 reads TGTGCCAGCAGTAATCTGTCAATTGGAGGCTACGAGCAGTACTTC. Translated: CASSNLSIGGYEQYF.

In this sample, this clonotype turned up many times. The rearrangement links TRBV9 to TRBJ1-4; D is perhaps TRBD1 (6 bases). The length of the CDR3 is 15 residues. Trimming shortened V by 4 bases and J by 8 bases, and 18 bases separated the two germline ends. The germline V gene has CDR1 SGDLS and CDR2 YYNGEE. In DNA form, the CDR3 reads TGTGCCAGCAGCCCCTGGGACACCGGGCGGGAAAAACTGTTTTTT. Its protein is CASSPWDTGREKLFF.

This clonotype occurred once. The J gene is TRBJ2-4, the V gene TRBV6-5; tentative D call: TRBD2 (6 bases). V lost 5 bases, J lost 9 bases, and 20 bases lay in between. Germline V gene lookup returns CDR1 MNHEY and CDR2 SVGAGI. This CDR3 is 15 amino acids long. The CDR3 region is CASSTPKERRGIQYF. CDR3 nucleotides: TGTGCCAGCAGTACCCCCAAGGAAAGGAGGGGCATTCAGTACTTC.

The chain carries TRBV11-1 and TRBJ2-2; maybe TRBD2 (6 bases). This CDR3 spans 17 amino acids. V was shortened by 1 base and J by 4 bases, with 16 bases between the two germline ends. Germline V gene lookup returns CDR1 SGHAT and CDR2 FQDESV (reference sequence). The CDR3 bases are TGTGCCAGCAGCTTAGGGGGGGTCTCCCGACCCACCGGGGAGCTGTTTTTT. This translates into CASSLGGVSRPTGELFF.

The CDR3 DNA sequence: TGTGCCAGCAGCTTGGGAAGGGGGAGCAATCAGCCCCAGCATTTT. Translated: CASSLGRGSNQPQHF. This chain uses TRBV7-9 with TRBJ1-5; perhaps TRBD1 as D (6 bases). The CDR3 consists of 15 residues. The germline CDR1 and CDR2 sequences are SEHNR and FQNEAQ (reference sequence). The ends were cut back, 3 bases at V and 1 base at J, with 10 bases in the middle. The full variable domain, in which reference TRBV7-9 and TRBJ1-5 provide the parts outside the CDR3, is DTGVSQNPRHKITKRGQNVTFRCDPISEHNRLYWYRQTLGQGPEFLTYFQNEAQLEKSRLLSDRFSAERPKGSFSTLEIQRTEQGDSAMYLCASSLGRGSNQPQHFGDGTRLSIL.

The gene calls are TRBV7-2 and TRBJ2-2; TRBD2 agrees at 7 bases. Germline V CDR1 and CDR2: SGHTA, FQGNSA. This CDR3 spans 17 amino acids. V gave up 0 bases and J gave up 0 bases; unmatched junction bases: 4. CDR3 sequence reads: CASSLALAATNTGELFF. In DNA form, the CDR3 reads TGTGCCAGCAGCTTAGCCCTAGCGGCCACGAACACCGGGGAGCTGTTTTTT.

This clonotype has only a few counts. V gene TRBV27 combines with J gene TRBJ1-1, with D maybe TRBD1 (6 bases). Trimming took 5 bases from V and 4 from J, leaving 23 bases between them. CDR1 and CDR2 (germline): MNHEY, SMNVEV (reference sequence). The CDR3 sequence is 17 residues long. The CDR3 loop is CASSTSPRRTVATEAFF. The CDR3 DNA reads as TGTGCCAGCAGTACCAGCCCCCGGCGGACAGTTGCCACTGAAGCTTTCTTT.

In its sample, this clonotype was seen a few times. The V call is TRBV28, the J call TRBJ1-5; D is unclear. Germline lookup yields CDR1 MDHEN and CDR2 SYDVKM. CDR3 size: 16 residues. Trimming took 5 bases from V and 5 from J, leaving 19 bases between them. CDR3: CASSPPREGPDQPQHF. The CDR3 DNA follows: TGTGCCAGCAGTCCGCCCCGTGAGGGTCCGGATCAGCCCCAGCATTTT.